These T cell receptor beta chains were read from a single sample in a study of cytomegalovirus exposure and HLA in healthy donors. The method was immunoSEQ multiplex PCR; TCRdb's version includes in-frame clones alone and lacks a portion of them. The sample has 60,000 to 70,000 clones, around 81% seen once. Sequences were obtained from PBMCs. The receptors here all came from a man between 45 and 60 years old in good health and CMV-seronegative. CDR3s include the opening cysteine and the closing phenylalanine or tryptophan.

J	V	CDR3
TRBJ2-1	TRBV25-1	CASTIAGSGNNEQFF
TRBJ2-5	TRBV7-6	CASSFAGVRETQYF
TRBJ1-2	TRBV15	CATSRDLGRGQWKGYTF
TRBJ2-7	TRBV28	CASSFAAGPTYEQYF
TRBJ1-5	TRBV6-6	CASSYSGAPQPQHF
TRBJ1-5	TRBV6-1	CASSRGLNQPQHF
TRBJ2-7	TRBV6-5	CASSRAVSYEQYF
TRBJ1-6	TRBV30	CAWSASGGDSPLHF
TRBJ2-5	TRBV13	CASSSQTGGETQYF
TRBJ1-2	TRBV28	CASSPPHRSANYGYTF
TRBJ2-7	TRBV5-5	CASSQLRTAYEQYF
TRBJ2-5	TRBV5-1	CASRPDRETQYF
TRBJ2-1	TRBV10-3	CAIRSSKGTSGEYNEQFF
TRBJ2-2	TRBV11-2	CASSLLAGNTGELFF
TRBJ2-1	TRBV6-5	CASSYPGDTYNEQFF
TRBJ2-7	TRBV6-5	CASSYRDRAPYEQYF
TRBJ1-1	TRBV4-1	CASSQDLRGLGTEAFF
TRBJ1-5	TRBV7-9	CASSFEGDSQPQHF
TRBJ1-6	TRBV30	CAWSVGTLDNSPLHF
TRBJ2-2	TRBV28	CASIHSGSLNTGELFF
TRBJ2-7	TRBV29-1	CSVSGTGQLYEQYF
TRBJ1-6	TRBV23-1	CASSPLLREAPNSPLHF
TRBJ1-5	TRBV5-1	CASRLGTGLNQPQHF
TRBJ2-1	TRBV4-1	CASSPASRNYNEQFF
TRBJ2-5	TRBV10-1	CASSFDREETQYF
TRBJ2-1	TRBV4-1	CASSQGARHEQFF
TRBJ2-5	TRBV7-9	CSSSLVAETQYF
TRBJ1-4	TRBV28	CASSLSTRSNEKLFF
TRBJ1-1	TRBV5-6	CASSLAGGFSTEAFF
TRBJ2-5	TRBV29-1	CSVARGGNEETQYF
TRBJ1-2	TRBV18	CASSPGTDFGYTF
TRBJ1-3	TRBV19	CASTPGQTASTIYF
TRBJ2-1	TRBV15	CATRGSPHNEQFF
TRBJ1-3	TRBV6-5	CASSYLFQTSGNTIYF
TRBJ1-1	TRBV18	CASSPSQNTEAFF
TRBJ2-1	TRBV9	CASSVGLGLRVDEQFF
TRBJ1-4	TRBV10-1	CASRAGGANEKLFF
TRBJ2-5	TRBV9	CASSVGREETQYF
TRBJ2-4	TRBV5-4	CASSSKTGTKNIQYF
TRBJ1-4	TRBV9	CASSQRDRGNEKLFF